This is a list of T cell receptor beta chains from one sample in a study of cytomegalovirus exposure and HLA in healthy donors. The assay was immunoSEQ multiplex PCR, and TCRdb's table has in-frame clones only and misses some. The listing records about 30,000 clones. The sample comprised PBMCs. The receptors here all came from a female donor in good health and CMV-seronegative. CDR3s include the opening cysteine and the closing phenylalanine or tryptophan. Fields, in order: V gene, D gene, J gene, CDR3 protein, CDR3 DNA. D genes are given only for firm matches.

V gene: TRBV18; D gene: -; J gene: TRBJ2-1; CDR3 protein: CASSPQGPRDEQFF; CDR3 DNA: TGTGCCAGCTCACCTCAGGGTCCCAGGGATGAGCAGTTCTTC
V gene: TRBV6-5; D gene: TRBD1; J gene: TRBJ1-1; CDR3 protein: CASSYRQGIYNTEAFF; CDR3 DNA: TGTGCCAGCAGTTACAGACAGGGGATCTACAACACTGAAGCTTTCTTT
V gene: TRBV4-3; D gene: TRBD2; J gene: TRBJ2-5; CDR3 protein: CASSQDASGGSQETQYF; CDR3 DNA: TGCGCCAGCAGCCAAGATGCAAGCGGGGGATCTCAAGAGACCCAGTACTTC
V gene: TRBV2; D gene: -; J gene: TRBJ1-5; CDR3 protein: CASSERRLSNQPQHF; CDR3 DNA: TGTGCCAGCAGTGAGCGGCGGCTTAGCAATCAGCCCCAGCATTTT
V gene: TRBV5-6; D gene: -; J gene: TRBJ2-1; CDR3 protein: CASSSRYNEQFF; CDR3 DNA: TGTGCCAGCAGCTCGCGGTATAATGAGCAGTTCTTC
V gene: TRBV7-7; D gene: -; J gene: TRBJ2-7; CDR3 protein: CASSLRHKTYEQYF; CDR3 DNA: TGTGCTAGCAGCTTACGACACAAGACCTACGAGCAGTACTTC
V gene: TRBV25-1; D gene: -; J gene: TRBJ2-5; CDR3 protein: CASSNRGQETQYF; CDR3 DNA: TGTGCCAGCAGTAATCGGGGTCAAGAGACCCAGTACTTC
V gene: TRBV12-5; D gene: TRBD1; J gene: TRBJ2-5; CDR3 protein: CASGSPTGGLETQYF; CDR3 DNA: TGTGCTAGTGGTTCCCCGACAGGGGGCTTGGAGACCCAGTACTTC
V gene: TRBV7-9; D gene: TRBD1; J gene: TRBJ1-5; CDR3 protein: CASSLGQGVGGNQPQHF; CDR3 DNA: TGTGCCAGCAGCTTAGGACAGGGGGTAGGAGGCAATCAGCCCCAGCATTTT
V gene: TRBV10-3; D gene: -; J gene: TRBJ1-2; CDR3 protein: CAISENAGTSVGYTF; CDR3 DNA: TGTGCCATCAGCGAGAATGCCGGGACATCAGTGGGCTACACCTTC
V gene: TRBV4-1; D gene: -; J gene: TRBJ1-1; CDR3 protein: CASSPYLQAMNTEAFF; CDR3 DNA: TGCGCCAGCAGCCCATACTTACAGGCCATGAACACTGAAGCTTTCTTT
V gene: TRBV7-3; D gene: -; J gene: TRBJ2-7; CDR3 protein: CASSFGGAGYEQYF; CDR3 DNA: TGTGCCAGCAGCTTTGGGGGGGCCGGGTACGAGCAGTACTTC
V gene: TRBV18; D gene: -; J gene: TRBJ2-7; CDR3 protein: CASTNEGGTSYEQYF; CDR3 DNA: TGTGCCAGCACGAACGAGGGCGGGACCTCCTACGAGCAGTACTTC